Reported below is one T cell receptor (beta chain). The antigen remains unidentified. This sample is part of a study of CD8 T cells in ankylosing spondylitis. Overall study findings and caveats: About eight highly homologous variants made up a TCR beta motif that seemed to typify ankylosing spondylitis blood.

One entry per CDR3 protein, called by TCRdb with MiXCR from the 5' RACE reads. The repertoire holds roughly 230,000 distinct CDR3 sequences, with about 20% as singletons. Deletions cut 5 bases from V and 2 bases from J, with 10 bases between. This CDR3 contains 13 residues. Germline CDR1 SEHNR, CDR2 FQNEAQ (reference sequence). Sequences were obtained from blood, either unsorted or a sorted T cell fraction (not recorded which). The clonotype originates from a male donor with ankylosing spondylitis or in good health (not recorded which). The chain is built from TRBV7-9 and TRBJ2-7; a weak D match, TRBD1 (5 bases). DNA of the CDR3: TGTGCCAGCAGCGGTACAGGACCCTACGAGCAGTACTTC. Residues: CASSGTGPYEQYF.